The following is a T cell receptor (beta chain) sequence with its context. Its matching antigen is unknown. The data were taken from a study of shared clonotypes between healthy human individuals. TCRdb keeps only in-frame clones here, not all; method: immunoSEQ multiplex PCR. The sample includes some 1 million clones, around 75% of them seen just once. V lost 6 bases to trimming and J lost 0 bases, with 12 bases between them. The CDR3 sequence is 16 residues long. The germline gives CDR1 LNHDA, CDR2 SQIVND (reference sequence). General study points: Rarefaction analysis demonstrated incomplete sorted-subset sequencing notwithstanding large depth. Generation of non-shared clonotypes was less probable than generation of clonotypes shared by all four donors.

The gene calls are TRBV19 and TRBJ1-6; D is unresolved. This sequence was found in a young man in good health. What was sequenced was memory CD4+ T cells sorted from blood. Subset denoted: CD45RA-negative fraction. The DNA of the CDR3 is TGTGCCAGTAGCATGAGGAGGAGCTCCTATAATTCACCCCTCCACTTT. Its protein product is CASSMRRSSYNSPLHF.